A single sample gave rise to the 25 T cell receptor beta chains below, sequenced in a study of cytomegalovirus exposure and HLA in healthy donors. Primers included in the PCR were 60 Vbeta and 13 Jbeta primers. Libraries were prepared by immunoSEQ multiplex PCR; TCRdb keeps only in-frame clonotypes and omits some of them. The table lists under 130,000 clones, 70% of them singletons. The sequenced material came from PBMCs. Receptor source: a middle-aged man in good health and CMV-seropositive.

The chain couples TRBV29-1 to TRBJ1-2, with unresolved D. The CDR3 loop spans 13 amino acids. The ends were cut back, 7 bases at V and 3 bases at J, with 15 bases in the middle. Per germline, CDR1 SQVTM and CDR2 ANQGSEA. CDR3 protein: CSAGSGQDYGYTF. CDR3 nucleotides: TGCAGCGCTGGGTCGGGTCAAGACTATGGCTACACCTTC.

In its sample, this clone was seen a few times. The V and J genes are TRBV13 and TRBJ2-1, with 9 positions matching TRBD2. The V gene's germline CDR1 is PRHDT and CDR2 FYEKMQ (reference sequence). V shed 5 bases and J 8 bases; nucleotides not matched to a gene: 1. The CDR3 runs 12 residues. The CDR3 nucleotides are TGTGCCAGCAGCCGACTAGCGGATGAGCAGTTCTTC. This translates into CASSRLADEQFF.

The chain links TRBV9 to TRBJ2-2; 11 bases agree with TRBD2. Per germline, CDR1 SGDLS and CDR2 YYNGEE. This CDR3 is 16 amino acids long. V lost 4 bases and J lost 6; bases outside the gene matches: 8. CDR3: CASSPRTSGRAGELFF. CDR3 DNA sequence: TGTGCCAGCAGCCCTCGGACTAGCGGGCGAGCCGGGGAGCTGTTTTTT.

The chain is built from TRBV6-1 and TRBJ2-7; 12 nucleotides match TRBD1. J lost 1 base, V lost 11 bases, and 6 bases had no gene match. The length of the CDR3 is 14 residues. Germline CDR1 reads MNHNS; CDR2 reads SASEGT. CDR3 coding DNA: TGTGCCGGCGGGACAGGGGGCCAGTCCTACGAGCAGTACTTC. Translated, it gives CAGGTGGQSYEQYF.

CDR3 bases: TGCGCCAGCAGCCCTACAGGGGGAGGGCACTATGGCTACACCTTC. Translation: CASSPTGGGHYGYTF. V is TRBV5-1 and J is TRBJ1-2; 8 bases map to TRBD1. The ends lost 4 bases at V and 3 bases at J; junction bases unmatched: 8. In germline, CDR1 is SGHRS, CDR2 YFSETQ. CDR3 size: 15 residues.

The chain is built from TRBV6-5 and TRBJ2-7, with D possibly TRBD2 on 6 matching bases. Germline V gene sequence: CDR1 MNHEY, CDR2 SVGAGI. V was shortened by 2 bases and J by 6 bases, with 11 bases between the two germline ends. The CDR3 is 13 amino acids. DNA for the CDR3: TGTGCCAGCAGTTACCGGGGGTCGGGCGAGCAGTACGTC. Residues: CASSYRGSGEQYV.

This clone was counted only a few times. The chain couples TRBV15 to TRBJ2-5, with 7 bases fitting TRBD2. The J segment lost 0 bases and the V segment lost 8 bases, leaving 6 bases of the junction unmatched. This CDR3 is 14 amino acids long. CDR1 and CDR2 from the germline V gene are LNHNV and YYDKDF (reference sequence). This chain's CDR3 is CATGSGLYQETQYF. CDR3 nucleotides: TGTGCCACCGGTAGCGGGTTGTACCAAGAGACCCAGTACTTC. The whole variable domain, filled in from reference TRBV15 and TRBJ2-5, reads DAMVIQNPRYQVTQFGKPVTLSCSQTLNHNVMYWYQQKSSQAPKLLFHYYDKDFNNEADTPDNFQSRRPNTSFCFLDIRSPGLGDTAMYLCATGSGLYQETQYFGPGTRLLVL.

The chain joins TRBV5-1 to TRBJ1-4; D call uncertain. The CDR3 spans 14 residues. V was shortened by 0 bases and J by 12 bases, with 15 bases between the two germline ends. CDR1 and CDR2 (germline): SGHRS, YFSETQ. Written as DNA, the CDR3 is TGCGCCAGCAGCTTGGACTTGGGCAGATCGGAACTGTTTTTT. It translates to CASSLDLGRSELFF.

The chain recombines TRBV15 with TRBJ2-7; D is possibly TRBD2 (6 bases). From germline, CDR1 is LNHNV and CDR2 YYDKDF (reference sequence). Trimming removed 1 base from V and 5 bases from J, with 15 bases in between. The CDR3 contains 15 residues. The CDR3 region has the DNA TGTGCCACCAGCAGAGTAATGGAGGGGAGAGACGAGCAGTACTTC. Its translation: CATSRVMEGRDEQYF.

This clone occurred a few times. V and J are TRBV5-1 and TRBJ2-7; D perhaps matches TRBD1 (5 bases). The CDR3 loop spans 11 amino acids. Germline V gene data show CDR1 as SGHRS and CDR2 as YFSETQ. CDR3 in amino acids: CPRRQNYEQYV. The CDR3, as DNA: TGCCCCCGACGACAGAACTACGAGCAGTACGTC.

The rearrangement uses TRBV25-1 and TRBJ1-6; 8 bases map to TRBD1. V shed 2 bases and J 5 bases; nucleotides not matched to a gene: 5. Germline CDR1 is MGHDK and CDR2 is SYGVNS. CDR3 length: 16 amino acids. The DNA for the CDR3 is TGTGCCAGCAGTGAAAGTAGGGACAGGAATAATTCACCCCTCCACTTT. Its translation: CASSESRDRNNSPLHF. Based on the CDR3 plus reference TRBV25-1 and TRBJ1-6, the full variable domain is EADIYQTPRYLVIGTGKKITLECSQTMGHDKMYWYQQDPGMELHLIHYSYGVNSTEKGDLSSESTVSRIRTEHFPLTLESARPSHTSQYLCASSESRDRNNSPLHFGNGTRLTVT.

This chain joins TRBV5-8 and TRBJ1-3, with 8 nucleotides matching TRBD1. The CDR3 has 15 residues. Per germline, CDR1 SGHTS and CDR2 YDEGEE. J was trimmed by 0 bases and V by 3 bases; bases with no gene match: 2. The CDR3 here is CASSWTGRSGNTIYF. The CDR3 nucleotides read TGTGCCAGCAGCTGGACAGGGCGCTCTGGAAACACCATATATTTT.

The CDR3 loop is CSAYTDGYTF. The CDR3 nucleotides read TGCAGTGCCTATACAGATGGCTACACCTTC. V and J are TRBV20-1 and TRBJ1-2; no clear D gene. The CDR3 loop spans 10 amino acids. From germline, CDR1 is DFQATT and CDR2 SNEGSKA (reference sequence). V lost 6 bases and J 6 bases, leaving 8 bases between the germline ends.

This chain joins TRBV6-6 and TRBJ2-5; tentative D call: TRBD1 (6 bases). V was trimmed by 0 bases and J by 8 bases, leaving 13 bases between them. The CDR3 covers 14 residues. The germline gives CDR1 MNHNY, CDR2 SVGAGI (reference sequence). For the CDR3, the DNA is TGTGCCAGCAGTTACTCGGACAGCTGGACAACCCAGTACTTC. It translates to CASSYSDSWTTQYF.

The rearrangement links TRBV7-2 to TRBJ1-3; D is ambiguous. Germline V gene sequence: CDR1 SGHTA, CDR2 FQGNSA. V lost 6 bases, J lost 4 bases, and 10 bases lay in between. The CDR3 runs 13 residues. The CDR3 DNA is TGTGCCAGCAGAAGTGGCTCCGGAAACACCATATATTTT. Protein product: CASRSGSGNTIYF.

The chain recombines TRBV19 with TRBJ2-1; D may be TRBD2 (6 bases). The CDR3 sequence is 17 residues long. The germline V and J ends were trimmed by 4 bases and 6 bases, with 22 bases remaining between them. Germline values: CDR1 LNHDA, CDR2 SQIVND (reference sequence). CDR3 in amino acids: CASSTLLLGGDGNEQFF. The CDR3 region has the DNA TGTGCCAGTAGTACCCTCCTCCTGGGGGGAGATGGCAATGAGCAGTTCTTC. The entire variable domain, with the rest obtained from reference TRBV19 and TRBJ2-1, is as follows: DGGITQSPKYLFRKEGQNVTLSCEQNLNHDAMYWYRQDPGQGLRLIYYSQIVNDFQKGDIAEGYSVSREKKESFPLTVTSAQKNPTAFYLCASSTLLLGGDGNEQFFGPGTRLTVL.

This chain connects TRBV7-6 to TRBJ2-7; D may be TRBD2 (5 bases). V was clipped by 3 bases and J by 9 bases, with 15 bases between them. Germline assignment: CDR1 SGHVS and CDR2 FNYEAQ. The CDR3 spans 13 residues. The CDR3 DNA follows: TGTGCCAGCAGCTTGTTTGCGGAGGACGGGCAGTACTTC. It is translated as CASSLFAEDGQYF.

CDR3 residues: CASSRGLGSNNEQFF. CDR3 DNA sequence: TGTGCCAGCTCAAGGGGACTAGGGAGCAACAATGAGCAGTTCTTC. The V call is TRBV18, the J call TRBJ2-1, with 8 bases matching TRBD2. Looked up from germline, CDR1 is KGHSH and CDR2 is LQKENI. CDR3 length: 15 residues. The junction had 8 bases not matched to a gene; V was cut back by 5 bases and J by 5 bases.

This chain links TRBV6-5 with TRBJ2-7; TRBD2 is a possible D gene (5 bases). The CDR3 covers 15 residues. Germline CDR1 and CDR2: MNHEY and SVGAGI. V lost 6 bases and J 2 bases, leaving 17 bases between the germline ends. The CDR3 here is CASRPHLASTYEQYF. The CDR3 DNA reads TGTGCCAGCAGACCCCACTTAGCGTCCACCTACGAGCAGTACTTC.

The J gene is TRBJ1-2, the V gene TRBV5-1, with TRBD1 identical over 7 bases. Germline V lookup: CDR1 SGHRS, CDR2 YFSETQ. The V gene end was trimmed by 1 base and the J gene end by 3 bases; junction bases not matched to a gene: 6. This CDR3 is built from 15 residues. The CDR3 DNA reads TGCGCCAGCAGCTTGACAGGGGAAGCCTACTATGGCTACACCTTC. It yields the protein CASSLTGEAYYGYTF.

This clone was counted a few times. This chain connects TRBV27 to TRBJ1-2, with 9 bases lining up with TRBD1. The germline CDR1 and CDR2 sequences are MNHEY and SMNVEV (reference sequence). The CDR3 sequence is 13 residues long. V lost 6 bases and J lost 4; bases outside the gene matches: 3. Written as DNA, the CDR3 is TGTGCCAGCAGACAGACAGGGGGCTATGGCTACACCTTC. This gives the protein CASRQTGGYGYTF.

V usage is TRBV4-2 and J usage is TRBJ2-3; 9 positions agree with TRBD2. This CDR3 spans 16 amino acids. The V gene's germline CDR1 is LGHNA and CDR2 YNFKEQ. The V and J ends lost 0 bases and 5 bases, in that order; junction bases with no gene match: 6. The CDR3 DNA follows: TGTGCCAGCAGCCAAGAGTGGGGACTAGCTCTAGATACGCAGTATTTT. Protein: CASSQEWGLALDTQYF.

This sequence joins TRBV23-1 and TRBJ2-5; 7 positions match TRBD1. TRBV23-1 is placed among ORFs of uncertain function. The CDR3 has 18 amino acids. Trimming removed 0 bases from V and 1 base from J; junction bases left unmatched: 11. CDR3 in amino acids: CASSQSGVRGTTQETQYF. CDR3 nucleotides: TGCGCCAGCAGTCAATCAGGAGTCAGGGGGACGACCCAAGAGACCCAGTACTTC.

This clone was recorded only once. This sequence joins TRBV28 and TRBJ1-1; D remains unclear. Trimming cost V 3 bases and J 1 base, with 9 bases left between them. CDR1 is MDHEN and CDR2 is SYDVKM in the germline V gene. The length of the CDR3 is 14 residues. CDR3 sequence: CASSLSSPNTEAFF. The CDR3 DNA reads TGTGCCAGCAGTTTGTCCAGTCCGAACACTGAAGCTTTCTTT.

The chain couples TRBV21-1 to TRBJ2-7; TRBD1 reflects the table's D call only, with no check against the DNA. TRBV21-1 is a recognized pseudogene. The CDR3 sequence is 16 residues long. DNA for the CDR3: TGTGCCAGCAGCCCTCGACAGGGTAAAGGTTCCTACGAGCAGTACGTC. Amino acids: CASSPRQGKGSYEQYV.